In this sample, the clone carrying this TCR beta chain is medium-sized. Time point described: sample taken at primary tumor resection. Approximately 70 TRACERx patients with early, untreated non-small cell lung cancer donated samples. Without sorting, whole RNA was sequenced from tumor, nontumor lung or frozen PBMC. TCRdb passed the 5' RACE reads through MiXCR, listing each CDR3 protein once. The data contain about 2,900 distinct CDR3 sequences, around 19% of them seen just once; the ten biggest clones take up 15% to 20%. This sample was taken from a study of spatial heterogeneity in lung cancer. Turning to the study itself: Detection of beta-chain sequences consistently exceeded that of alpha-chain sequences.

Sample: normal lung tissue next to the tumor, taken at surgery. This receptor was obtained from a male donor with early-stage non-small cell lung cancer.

As DNA, the CDR3 is TGTGCCAGCAGCTTATCAGGGGGCTATGGAAACACCATATATTTT. It specifies CASSLSGGYGNTIYF. This chain connects TRBV7-3 to TRBJ1-3, with 8 bases lining up with TRBD1. Trimming cost V 2 bases and J 3 bases; bases outside gene matches: 3. The V gene's germline CDR1 is SGHTA and CDR2 FQGTGA. The CDR3 loop spans 15 amino acids.